The T cell receptor beta chain under discussion was sequenced for a study of regulatory T cells in long-lasting Graves disease. This clonotype was seen many times. Antigen unknown. This CDR3 contains 12 residues. CDR1 and CDR2 from the germline V gene are MDHEN and SYDVKM. Trimming removed 7 bases from V and 4 bases from J, with 10 bases in between. Study results and caveats: There were preferences for TRBV28, TRBJ1-2 and TRBJ2-5 in persistent disease. New patients shared approximately 970 public clonotypes, and persistent patients shared more, with approximately 2,600.

For TCR beta, libraries came from iRepertoire HTBI primers and Arm-PCR of CDR3 regions. TCRdb re-called the multiplex PCR reads with MiXCR, one entry per CDR3 protein. The table records about 470,000 distinct CDR3 sequences, roughly 21% of them present only once. The sample's time point: persistent/refractory GD, antithyroid drugs over 5 years with positive TRAb. Scientists built the TCR library using RNA that was extracted from PBMCs. The collection involved drawing about 8.2 milliliters of peripheral blood into EDTA tubes. This TCR came from a female donor with Graves disease. The chain carries TRBV28 and TRBJ1-1, with D unclear. Sequencing used peripheral blood mononuclear cells (PBMCs), obtained when the disease was refractory, from a patient treated with antithyroid drugs. CDR3 residues: CASNLGFTEAFF. CDR3 coding DNA: TGTGCCAGCAACCTTGGGTTCACTGAAGCTTTCTTT.